This T cell receptor (beta chain) was identified during a study of CD8 T cells in Susac syndrome. The study's findings and limits: The study conceded that relatively few individuals underwent its TCR sequencing and HLA analysis.

Notes on this clonotype: The target antigen is unknown.

The study sequenced TCR beta in blood CD8+ and CD4+ T cells. Random hexamers served to reverse transcribe roughly 0.45 to 1 ug RNA. TCR beta CDR3 was amplified by immunoSEQ covering 54 Vbeta and 13 Jbeta. TCRdb ran MiXCR on the immunoSEQ multiplex PCR reads and lists one entry per CDR3 protein. The sample holds nearly 200,000 distinct CDR3 sequences, about 95% seen once. Input material: CD4+ T cells from PBMCs. This sequence originates from a human donor with multiple sclerosis.

As DNA, the CDR3 is TGTGCCAGCAGTTTTTATCGCCTTGCGCAGTATTTT. Amino acid sequence: CASSFYRLAQYF. The chain has TRBV12-3 or TRBV12-4 and TRBJ2-3; D ambiguous. Trimming stripped 3 bases from V and 10 bases from J, with 11 bases between. This CDR3 has 12 amino acids.